What follows are 29 T cell receptor beta chains derived from one specimen sequenced in a study of blood T cells in healthy people across ages (dated by TCRdb to between 2015 and 2017). The library came from 5' RACE. The sequencing machine was an Illumina HiSeq 2500. A second about 6 to 11 cycle PCR used a sample-barcoded 5' primer and a J-beta primer mix. TCRdb reprocessing: public reads trimmed at Q25 with fastp, clones called with MiXCR, in-frame beta chains kept. Records with the same CDR3 protein are collapsed into one entry carrying the most frequent genes and DNA. The sample table holds approximately 600,000 distinct CDR3 sequences, of which 58% were seen once. The ten biggest clones cover approximately 37% of the sample. Sequencing was done on a sample of blood. The receptors originated from a man aged 55-75 years in good health.

For this clonotype: The junction departs from germline at one end; a sequencing error may be responsible. The chain couples TRBV28 to TRBJ2-1, with unresolved D. CDR3 size: 12 residues. Germline loops: CDR1 MDHEN, CDR2 SYDVKM. In DNA form, the CDR3 reads TGTGCCAGTTATAGCTCCTACAATGAACAGTTCTTC. Translating gives CASYSSYNEQFF.

The chain has TRBV15 and TRBJ2-7, with D perhaps TRBD1 (6 bases). Per the germline V gene, CDR1 is LNHNV and CDR2 is YYDKDF (reference sequence). The V and J ends lost 0 bases and 2 bases respectively, with 11 bases between them. The CDR3 contains 15 residues. The CDR3 nucleotides are TGTGCCACCAGCAGAGATTCCCAGGGGCCCTACGAGCAGTACTTC. Translation: CATSRDSQGPYEQYF.

The chain joins TRBV5-1 to TRBJ2-7; 7 nucleotides line up with TRBD1. CDR3 length equals 17 residues. V was pared by 0 bases and J by 0 bases, with 9 bases of the junction left unmatched. Germline lookup yields CDR1 SGHRS and CDR2 YFSETQ. The DNA of the CDR3 is TGCGCCAGCAGCTTGGAAACAGGGGCCCCAAGCTCCTACGAGCAGTACTTC. Protein sequence: CASSLETGAPSSYEQYF.

This clonotype has more than one count but fewer than ten. This chain links TRBV6-5 with TRBJ2-5; TRBD2 might be the D (6 bases). The CDR3 is made up of 15 amino acids. With 5 bases removed from V and 1 base from J, the gap between germline ends came to 14 bases. The germline V gene has CDR1 MNHEY and CDR2 SVGAGI. Here the CDR3 DNA reads TGTGCCAGCAGTCTAACCGGGAGCGTCCAAGAGACCCAGTACTTC. This sequence encodes CASSLTGSVQETQYF.

This clonotype has just one count. The CDR3 is CSAPRLAGSDTQYF. For the CDR3, the DNA is TGCAGTGCCCCAAGACTAGCGGGGTCAGATACGCAGTATTTT. The rearrangement uses TRBV20-1 and TRBJ2-3; 11 positions match TRBD2. After removal of 6 bases from V and 4 bases from J, the junction contained 6 bases not matched to a gene. This CDR3 comprises 14 residues. Germline V gene sequence: CDR1 DFQATT, CDR2 SNEGSKA (reference sequence).

DNA of the CDR3: TGCGCCAGCAGCCAAGATCGAGGAGAATGGAACATTCAGTACTTC. Protein: CASSQDRGEWNIQYF. The chain links TRBV4-1 to TRBJ2-4; D unresolved. The CDR3 totals 15 residues. Germline CDR1 reads MGHRA; CDR2 reads YSYEKL. Between the trimmed V and J ends, which lost 0 bases and 7 bases, there was a span of 13 bases.

This clonotype was counted only a few times. V usage is TRBV11-2 and J usage is TRBJ2-3; a weak D match, TRBD1 (6 bases). CDR3 length equals 14 residues. Per germline, CDR1 SGHAT and CDR2 FQNNGV. The V and J ends lost 5 bases and 0 bases respectively, with 9 bases between them. The CDR3 DNA sequence: TGTGCCAGCAGCCCAGGGGAGAGCACAGATACGCAGTATTTT. Its protein is CASSPGESTDTQYF.

This clonotype has a handful of counts. The V gene is TRBV5-1, the J gene TRBJ2-5; TRBD1 matches 11 bases. Matching the DNA end better, TRBJ2-3 makes the J call doubtful. CDR3 length: 14 residues. The germline V gene has CDR1 SGHRS and CDR2 YFSETQ. CDR3 loop: CASSPGQGAETQYF. The CDR3, as DNA: TGCGCCAGCAGCCCCGGACAGGGGGCGGAAACGCAGTATTTT.

The chain carries TRBV6-5 and TRBJ1-1; 7 nucleotides line up with TRBD1. Trimming cost V 8 bases and J 10 bases; bases outside gene matches: 13. This CDR3 contains 13 residues. Germline V gene sequence: CDR1 MNHEY, CDR2 SVGAGI. The DNA for the CDR3 is TGTGCCAGCCATGCGATAAACAGGGGAGGAGCTTTCTTT. It codes for CASHAINRGGAFF.

The chain links TRBV10-3 to TRBJ2-7, with 8 bases fitting TRBD1. Per the germline V gene, CDR1 is ENHRY and CDR2 is SYGVKD. Losses at the gene ends were 6 bases for V and 3 bases for J; bases not matched to a gene: 7. This CDR3 is built from 14 residues. The CDR3 nucleotides are TGTGCCATCAGAGACAGGGGTGCTGTCTACGAGCAGTACTTC. Residues: CAIRDRGAVYEQYF.

The chain has TRBV19 and TRBJ1-2; no clear D. Per the germline V gene, CDR1 is LNHDA and CDR2 is SQIVND (reference sequence). This CDR3 has 12 amino acids. Trimming stripped 5 bases from V and 1 base from J, with 5 bases between. CDR3: CASSPLNYGYTF. Written as DNA, the CDR3 is TGTGCCAGTAGTCCCCTTAACTATGGCTACACCTTC.

The chain is built from TRBV10-3 and TRBJ2-4; the match to TRBD1 covers 7 bases. The DNA end favors TRBJ2-5, so the J call may be wrong. CDR3 size: 13 residues. The germline V gene has CDR1 ENHRY and CDR2 SYGVKD. In DNA, the CDR3 is TGTGCCAGTCGACAGGGCGCCGAAGAGACCCAGTACTTC. It translates to CASRQGAEETQYF.

The chain is built from TRBV9 and TRBJ1-5, with 8 bases aligning to TRBD1. This CDR3 contains 15 residues. V lost 4 bases and J lost 2; bases outside the gene matches: 5. Germline V lookup: CDR1 SGDLS, CDR2 YYNGEE. The CDR3 spells CASSNGQGRNQPQHF. The CDR3 nucleotides are TGTGCCAGCAGCAACGGACAGGGCCGCAATCAGCCCCAGCATTTT.

The chain combines TRBV6-5 with TRBJ2-1; D is possibly TRBD2 (6 bases). The germline V gene encodes CDR1 MNHEY and CDR2 SVGAGI. CDR3 length equals 12 residues. The V and J ends lost 5 bases and 14 bases respectively, with 16 bases between them. The CDR3 DNA sequence: TGTGCCAGCAGTCCTACCGGGCTAGCGAAGTTCTTC. It codes for CASSPTGLAKFF.

This chain links TRBV20-1 with TRBJ1-5, with 8 nucleotides matching TRBD1. Germline V lookup: CDR1 DFQATT, CDR2 SNEGSKA (reference sequence). The CDR3 has 20 residues. V trimming: 6 bases; J trimming: 0 bases; junction bases outside the gene matches: 22. The CDR3 reads CSAANNVPGQGDYSNQPQHF. The CDR3, as DNA: TGCAGTGCCGCTAATAATGTCCCAGGACAGGGAGATTATAGCAATCAGCCCCAGCATTTT.

This clonotype was counted once. This chain links TRBV27 with TRBJ1-6; D gene unclear. The CDR3 contains 14 residues. Trimming shortened V by 6 bases and J by 8 bases, and 14 bases separated the two germline ends. CDR1 and CDR2 (germline): MNHEY, SMNVEV (reference sequence). CDR3 sequence reads: CASRQLGGDSPLHF. In DNA form, the CDR3 reads TGTGCCAGCAGGCAACTCGGTGGGGATTCACCCCTCCACTTT.

This clonotype was counted a few times. J is TRBJ1-6 and V is TRBV18; no definite D call. The CDR3 length is 14 residues. Trimming pared 3 bases from V and 5 bases from J, leaving 8 bases between. Germline assignment: CDR1 KGHSH and CDR2 LQKENI. CDR3 residues: CASSPASDNSPLHF. The CDR3 coding sequence is TGTGCCAGCTCACCGGCCAGCGATAATTCACCCCTCCACTTT.

This clonotype occurred a few times. This chain uses TRBV5-1 with TRBJ2-3; D possibly corresponds to TRBD2 (5 bases). The CDR3 totals 14 residues. CDR1 and CDR2 (germline): SGHRS, YFSETQ. Deletions cut 4 bases from V and 7 bases from J, with 16 bases between. The CDR3 sequence: CASSLSQPDYTQYF. The DNA for the CDR3 is TGCGCCAGCAGCCTATCCCAGCCGGACTATACGCAGTATTTT.

On this clonotype itself: Just one base apart from a much larger clone, this may be a read error. V gene TRBV4-3 combines with J gene TRBJ2-3; D may correspond to TRBD1 or TRBD2 (6 bases each). Germline CDR1 LGHNA, CDR2 YSLEER. This CDR3 has 16 residues. The chain's CDR3 is CAGSQDLSGAGDTQYF. The CDR3 DNA reads as TGCGCCGGCAGCCAAGATCTTTCGGGGGCCGGAGATACGCAGTATTTT.

V gene TRBV10-3 combines with J gene TRBJ1-1; D gene unclear. CDR3 length: 13 amino acids. Germline CDR1 and CDR2: ENHRY and SYGVKD. Between the trimmed V and J ends, which lost 0 bases and 3 bases, there was a span of 5 bases. CDR3 region: CAISESQDTEAFF. CDR3 coding DNA: TGTGCCATCAGTGAGTCCCAGGACACTGAAGCTTTCTTT.

This clonotype was found a few times. J is TRBJ2-5 and V is TRBV24-1; 7 bases agree with TRBD2. The CDR3 contains 14 residues. The V and J ends lost 7 bases and 5 bases, in that order; junction bases with no gene match: 9. Per the germline V gene, CDR1 is KGHDR and CDR2 is SFDVKD. CDR3 amino acids: CATSLPGGAETQYF. DNA of the CDR3: TGTGCCACCAGCCTTCCGGGAGGAGCGGAGACCCAGTACTTC.

This clonotype was counted only a few times. The V gene is TRBV5-5, the J gene TRBJ1-4, with D hard to call. The germline V gene has CDR1 SGHKS and CDR2 YYEKEE (reference sequence). The length of the CDR3 is 15 residues. The V end was cut by 1 base, the J end by 4 bases, with 11 bases between. The CDR3 sequence: CASSLSGVYNEKLFF. CDR3 nucleotide sequence: TGTGCCAGCAGCTTGAGCGGAGTATATAATGAAAAACTGTTTTTT.

The chain has TRBV5-1 and TRBJ2-3; D may be TRBD1 or TRBD2 (5 bases each). Trimming pared 3 bases from V and 1 base from J, leaving 15 bases between. CDR3 length equals 16 residues. Per germline, CDR1 SGHRS and CDR2 YFSETQ. In DNA form, the CDR3 reads TGCGCCAGCAGCTCCTTGGGGGAAGGGGGCACAGATACGCAGTATTTT. Amino acid sequence: CASSSLGEGGTDTQYF.

The CDR3 sequence: CASSAEGSGEQYF. CDR3 bases: TGCGCCAGCAGTGCGGAGGGGTCGGGGGAGCAGTACTTC. The chain links TRBV10-1 to TRBJ2-4, with D possibly TRBD2 on 6 matching bases. This CDR3 contains 13 residues. Germline loops: CDR1 WNHNN, CDR2 SYGVQD (reference sequence). Trimming removed 4 bases at V and 13 bases at J, with 17 bases between.

V is TRBV28 and J is TRBJ1-1, with D maybe TRBD1 (6 bases). Germline CDR1 reads MDHEN; CDR2 reads SYDVKM. This CDR3 has 14 amino acids. V was shortened by 3 bases and J by 4 bases, with 12 bases between the two germline ends. The CDR3 sequence: CASSFGGQITEAFF. In nucleotides, the CDR3 is TGTGCCAGCAGTTTTGGGGGGCAGATCACTGAAGCTTTCTTT.

This clonotype showed up just once. V and J are TRBV2 and TRBJ2-1; 9 nucleotides align to TRBD2. The CDR3 consists of 14 residues. Trimming removed 6 bases from V and 6 bases from J; junction bases left unmatched: 6. Per germline, CDR1 SNHLY and CDR2 FYNNEI. DNA for the CDR3: TGTGCCAGCAGGGACAGCGGGGGGAGCAATGAGCAGTTCTTC. Its translation: CASRDSGGSNEQFF.

The count of this clonotype is one. V and J are TRBV12-3 or TRBV12-4 and TRBJ1-2; a possible D gene is TRBD1 (5 bases). The V end lost 3 bases, the J end lost 7 bases, and 15 bases lay between the germline ends. This CDR3 comprises 14 residues. In nucleotides, the CDR3 is TGTGCCAGCAGTTTGGGTCAGGGAACGGCTGGCTACACCTTC. Amino acid sequence: CASSLGQGTAGYTF.

Only a few counts were recorded for this clonotype. The chain recombines TRBV2 with TRBJ1-1; TRBD1 matches at 7 bases. Per the germline V gene, CDR1 is SNHLY and CDR2 is FYNNEI. The CDR3 runs 13 residues. The V gene end was trimmed by 6 bases and the J gene end by 7 bases; junction bases not matched to a gene: 8. This chain's CDR3 is CASSLWNRGEAFF. The CDR3 DNA is TGTGCCAGCAGCTTGTGGAACAGGGGTGAAGCTTTCTTT.

The chain couples TRBV9 to TRBJ2-7; weak D call: TRBD1 (9 bases). TRBJ2-5 explains the end of the DNA better; the J call may be wrong. The CDR3 extends over 19 amino acids. Germline V gene sequence: CDR1 SGDLS, CDR2 YYNGEE. This CDR3 reads CASSAIPGGTGSRVETQYF. The CDR3 DNA is TGTGCCAGCAGCGCCATCCCGGGGGGGACAGGGAGTCGAGTGGAGACCCAGTACTTC.